This TCR beta chain derives from a study of molecular identifiers for immune sequencing clone quantification. Study-level information: Four of five RNA aliquots from approximately 20,000 or 100,000 naive CD8 T cells were sequenced.

The CDR3 contains 13 residues. CDR1 SGHVS and CDR2 FQNEAQ come from the germline V gene. The V and J ends lost 1 base and 10 bases respectively, with 13 bases between them. This clonotype showed up many times. Previously published methods and listed TCR primers were used for the bulk TCR libraries. In TCRdb, the PCR reads were re-called with MiXCR into one record per CDR3 protein. The sample has under 15,000 distinct CDR3 sequences, under 20% seen once; the top ten hold under 2%. The rearrangement uses TRBV7-8 and TRBJ1-1; D ambiguous. Sequencing input: naive CD8+ T cells from blood, with Jurkat cell RNA spiked in. Documented subset: FACS-sorted CD8+CD4-CCR7+CD45RA+ naive T cells. The TCR comes from a human donor in good health. Some libraries in this study had Jurkat cell RNA spiked in. CDR3 protein: CASSLVVTEGAFF. CDR3 nucleotides: TGTGCCAGCAGCTTAGTAGTCACCGAGGGAGCTTTCTTT. The full variable domain, with the rest looked up from reference TRBV7-8 and TRBJ1-1, is GAGVSQSPRYKVAKRGQDVALRCDPISGHVSLFWYQQALGQGPEFLTYFQNEAQLDKSGLPSDRFFAERPEGSVSTLKIQRTQQEDSAVYLCASSLVVTEGAFFGQGTRLTVV.